The 6 T cell receptor beta chains reported below all come from one sample, sequenced in a study of blood T cells in healthy people across ages. The authors ran a second PCR of roughly 6 to 11 cycles using a sample-barcoded 5' primer and a J-beta primer mix. MiXCR was run by TCRdb on the 5' RACE reads, yielding one entry per CDR3 protein. The sample lists 730,000 or so distinct CDR3 sequences; roughly two fifths were seen once. The material sequenced was blood. These receptors all stem from a man older than 75 in good health.

The chain recombines TRBV18 with TRBJ1-2; TRBD1 aligns across 7 bases. This CDR3 has 15 residues. Germline-derived CDR1 and CDR2 are KGHSH and LQKENI. Trimming removed 3 bases from V and 4 bases from J; junction bases left unmatched: 8. DNA of the CDR3: TGTGCCAGCTCACCGGGACAGACACGGGGCTATGGCTACACCTTC. Protein sequence: CASSPGQTRGYGYTF.

This clonotype was found once. This chain links TRBV24-1 with TRBJ2-4; D not certain. V dropped 3 bases and J dropped 0 bases, with 20 bases sitting between them. This CDR3 comprises 19 residues. CDR1 and CDR2 from the germline V gene are KGHDR and SFDVKD. DNA for the CDR3: TGTGCCACCAGTGATCCACACCCGAGCGCTAGACTAGCCAAAAACATTCAGTACTTC. Translated, it gives CATSDPHPSARLAKNIQYF.

The sample holds a few counts of this clonotype. The chain is built from TRBV7-2 and TRBJ2-3; TRBD2 matches at 7 bases. This CDR3 spans 16 amino acids. Germline assignment: CDR1 SGHTA and CDR2 FQGNSA. V gave up 2 bases and J gave up 5 bases; unmatched junction bases: 10. CDR3 region: CASSLNGRIAGDTQYF. CDR3 in DNA: TGTGCCAGCAGCTTAAACGGAAGAATAGCGGGAGATACGCAGTATTTT.

This clonotype was picked up many times. V usage is TRBV29-1 and J usage is TRBJ2-7; the D gene is possibly TRBD1 (5 bases). The V gene lost 4 bases and the J gene lost 2 bases, with 12 bases spanning the gap. The V gene's germline CDR1 is SQVTM and CDR2 ANQGSEA. The CDR3 covers 13 residues. CDR3 in amino acids: CSVASGPAYEQYF. The CDR3 DNA sequence: TGCAGCGTTGCATCAGGGCCCGCCTACGAGCAGTACTTC.

This clonotype was counted only a few times. CDR3 amino acids: CASSRDGLRNEQFF. Here the CDR3 DNA reads TGTGCCAGCAGTCGAGACGGACTACGCAATGAGCAGTTCTTC. V is TRBV6-2 or TRBV6-3 and J is TRBJ2-1; TRBD2 might be the D (6 bases). Germline V lookup: CDR1 MNHEY, CDR2 SVGEGT. The CDR3 extends over 14 amino acids. The ends were cut back, 5 bases at V and 6 bases at J, with 14 bases in the middle.

The chain recombines TRBV5-6 with TRBJ2-5; 11 positions match TRBD1. In germline, CDR1 is SGHDT, CDR2 YYEEEE. Unmatched junction bases numbered 3, after V lost 0 bases and J lost 2 bases. The CDR3 totals 16 residues. CDR3 sequence reads: CASSLGGQGVQETQYF. The CDR3, as DNA: TGTGCCAGCAGCTTGGGGGGACAGGGGGTACAAGAGACCCAGTACTTC. The variable domain in full, with the rest retrieved from reference TRBV5-6 and TRBJ2-5, is DAGVTQSPTHLIKTRGQQVTLRCSPKSGHDTVSWYQQALGQGPQFIFQYYEEEERQRGNFPDRFSGHQFPNYSSELNVNALLLGDSALYLCASSLGGQGVQETQYFGPGTRLLVL.